A selection of T cell receptor beta chains follows, all from one sample in a study of cytomegalovirus exposure and HLA in healthy donors. The protocol was immunoSEQ multiplex PCR, while the TCRdb copy is restricted to in-frame clones and leaves out a portion. This repertoire shows around 98,000 clones, around three quarters found once; its top ten account for 7.5% to 9.5%. Sequenced sample: PBMCs. The receptors originated from a human donor in good health. The CDR3 runs from the conserved cysteine through the conserved F or W. D genes are given only for firm matches. Clone size is shown for a subset of rows, as once, few, many or a class of expanded clone.

j_call clone_size v_call d_call cdr3_nt cdr3_aa
TRBJ2-7 . TRBV29-1 . TGCAGCGCCGACGAGCAGTACTTC CSADEQYF
TRBJ2-7 . TRBV7-2 . TGTGCCAGCAGCTTAGACAGGGTCGACGAGCAGTACTTC CASSLDRVDEQYF
TRBJ2-7 . TRBV4-3 TRBD1 TGCGCCAGCAGCCAAGCTCGACAGGGGTTTGGGGAGCAGTACTTC CASSQARQGFGEQYF
TRBJ1-4 . TRBV5-1 TRBD1 TGCGCCAGCAGCAACGACAGGGCAAAGGAAAAACTGTTTTTT CASSNDRAKEKLFF
TRBJ1-3 . TRBV15 . TGTGCCACCAGCAGAGTCCCCACAGGGAACTCTGGAAACACCATATATTTT CATSRVPTGNSGNTIYF
TRBJ2-7 . TRBV20-1 TRBD2 TGCAGTGCTTGGGGGGGAGGCGAGCAGTACTTC CSAWGGGEQYF
TRBJ1-5 . TRBV19 TRBD1 TGTGCCAGTAGTACAGTGGGACAGACCAATCAGCCCCAGCATTTT CASSTVGQTNQPQHF
TRBJ2-2 . TRBV29-1 . TGCAGCGTTGATGGGGGCAACACCGGGGAGCTGTTTTTT CSVDGGNTGELFF
TRBJ1-2 . TRBV2 TRBD1 TGTGCCAGCAGTGAGGGGACAGGGGGCTATGGCTACACCTTC CASSEGTGGYGYTF
TRBJ2-2 . TRBV5-1 . TGCGCCAGCAGCTTGGACGGGTCGATCAACCCATCCGGGGAGCTGTTTTTT CASSLDGSINPSGELFF
TRBJ1-5 . TRBV19 TRBD1 TGTGCCAGTAGAGAAACAGGGGATTCTAGTCAGCCCCAGCATTTT CASRETGDSSQPQHF
TRBJ2-3 . TRBV30 TRBD2 TGTGCCTGGAGTGTACGAAGCGGGAGGGTTTCGGATACGCAGTATTTT CAWSVRSGRVSDTQYF
TRBJ2-5 . TRBV5-1 TRBD2 TGCGCCAGCAGCTTGGAAACCGGGGGGGCTGTAGAGACCCAGTACTTC CASSLETGGAVETQYF
TRBJ2-2 . TRBV4-3 TRBD1 TGCGCCAGCAGCCAAGGACAGGGGGCGAACACCGGGGAGCTGTTTTTT CASSQGQGANTGELFF
TRBJ2-1 once TRBV5-1 . TGCGCCAGCAGCTTGGAGCCGGGAGTAGACTACAATGAGCAGTTCTTC CASSLEPGVDYNEQFF
TRBJ1-1 . TRBV25-1 . TGTGCCAGCAGTGAATTCCGCGGGGAAGGCACTGAAGCTTTCTTT CASSEFRGEGTEAFF
TRBJ2-1 . TRBV21-1 . TGTGCCAGCAGCAATACCTACGGCGGGACCCAGAACAATGAGCAGTTCTTC CASSNTYGGTQNNEQFF
TRBJ2-7 . TRBV5-4 . TGTGCCAGCAGCCTGGGGGATCACGGGGGTCTCTCCTACGAGCAGTACTTC CASSLGDHGGLSYEQYF
TRBJ1-5 . TRBV6-5 TRBD1 TGTGCCAGCAGTGACAGGGGGAGACAGCCCCAGCATTTT CASSDRGRQPQHF
TRBJ2-2 . TRBV19 . TGTGCCAGTAGTATAGGAGGGAACACCGGGGAGCTGTTTTTT CASSIGGNTGELFF
TRBJ2-7 . TRBV11-2 TRBD1 TGTGCCAGCAGCTTGATGGGACAGGGTTTATCCGAGCAGTACTTC CASSLMGQGLSEQYF
TRBJ2-3 . TRBV18 . TGTGCCAGCCGAAGTGGCCAGGGCACAGATACGCAGTATTTT CASRSGQGTDTQYF
TRBJ2-7 . TRBV5-1 TRBD2 TGCGCCAGCAGCTGGACTAGCGGGTCATACTACGAGCAGTACTTC CASSWTSGSYYEQYF
TRBJ2-2 . TRBV14 TRBD2 TGTGCCAGCAGCCAAAAAACCGGGACTAGCGGGGAGATCGGGGAGCTGTTTTTT CASSQKTGTSGEIGELFF
TRBJ2-7 . TRBV5-1 . TGCGCCAGCAGCTTAACAGGGCTAACCTACGAGCAGTACTTC CASSLTGLTYEQYF
TRBJ1-2 many TRBV7-9 TRBD1 TGTGCCAGCAGGGCGACAGGGGCCTACAATTTCTTC CASRATGAYNFF
TRBJ2-1 . TRBV19 . TGTGCCAGGCCTACAGTGAGCTCCTACAATGAGCAGTTCTTC CARPTVSSYNEQFF
TRBJ2-2 . TRBV6-4 . TGTGCCAGCAGTGACGGGAGCACCGGGGAGCTGTTTTTT CASSDGSTGELFF
TRBJ1-3 . TRBV10-1 . TGCGCCAGCAGTGAAGAACAGGGCATCGGAAACACCATATATTTT CASSEEQGIGNTIYF
TRBJ1-2 once TRBV4-3 TRBD1 TGCGCCAGCAGCCAAGATTTGACAGGGCGTGGTGGCTACACCTTC CASSQDLTGRGGYTF
TRBJ2-7 few TRBV7-8 TRBD2 TGTGCCAGCAGCTCGCCCGGGACTAGCGGGACGTACGAGCAGTACTTC CASSSPGTSGTYEQYF
TRBJ1-2 . TRBV10-1 . TGCGCCAGCAGTGCGGGAACAAACTATGGCTACACCTTC CASSAGTNYGYTF
TRBJ2-7 once TRBV5-1 TRBD1 TGCGCCAGCAGCCCGGGACAGGGGACGGGCGAGCAGTACTTC CASSPGQGTGEQYF
TRBJ2-7 . TRBV27 TRBD1 TGTGCCAGCAGTTTAGGGACAGGGTATGGCGAGCAGTACTTC CASSLGTGYGEQYF
TRBJ1-4 . TRBV5-1 . TGCGCCAGCAGCCTGCGTGGAGGGGGGGATAATGAAAAACTGTTTTTT CASSLRGGGDNEKLFF
TRBJ1-2 . TRBV6-6 TRBD1 TGTGCCAGCAGTCTCACAGGGGACAGGGGCTACACCTTC CASSLTGDRGYTF
TRBJ1-4 . TRBV28 TRBD1 TGTGCCAGCAAGGAATCCGGGACAGGGGGGGCAACTAATGAAAAACTGTTTTTT CASKESGTGGATNEKLFF
TRBJ2-7 . TRBV7-9 . TGTGCCAGCAGCTTACGGAGCCGCGAGCAGTACTTC CASSLRSREQYF
TRBJ2-7 . TRBV7-9 . TGTGCCAGCAGCTTATATAGGATAAGGGAGAAGCAGTACTTC CASSLYRIREKQYF
TRBJ2-7 . TRBV18 TRBD1 TGTGCCAGCTCACCGAGGGACAGAGATTACGAGCAGTACTTC CASSPRDRDYEQYF
TRBJ2-1 . TRBV7-2 . TGTGCCAGCAGCTTAAGCGAGAACTCCTACAATGAGCAGTTCTTC CASSLSENSYNEQFF
TRBJ1-4 . TRBV7-9 TRBD1 TGTGCCAGCAGCCTAGGTACAGGGGATGAAAAACTGTTTTTT CASSLGTGDEKLFF
TRBJ2-7 . TRBV5-8 TRBD2 TGTGCCAGCAGCCATAGCGGGGGGAACTACGAGCAGTACTTC CASSHSGGNYEQYF
TRBJ2-5 . TRBV6-1 . TGTGCCAGCAGTGCTCGGGTGCAAGAGACCCAGTACTTC CASSARVQETQYF
TRBJ2-7 . TRBV6-6 TRBD2 TGTGCCAGCAGTTACGCGTCTAGCGGGGGCTACGAGCAGTACTTC CASSYASSGGYEQYF
TRBJ2-7 . TRBV15 . TGTGCCACCAGCTCCAACGGAGGGTACGAGCAGTACTTC CATSSNGGYEQYF
TRBJ2-7 . TRBV9 TRBD1 TGTGCCAGCAGCGTAGCGGGACAGGGGGCGTACGAGCAGTACTTC CASSVAGQGAYEQYF
TRBJ2-2 . TRBV2 TRBD1 TGTGCCAGCAGTGGACGGACAGGAGCCGGGGAGCTGTTTTTT CASSGRTGAGELFF